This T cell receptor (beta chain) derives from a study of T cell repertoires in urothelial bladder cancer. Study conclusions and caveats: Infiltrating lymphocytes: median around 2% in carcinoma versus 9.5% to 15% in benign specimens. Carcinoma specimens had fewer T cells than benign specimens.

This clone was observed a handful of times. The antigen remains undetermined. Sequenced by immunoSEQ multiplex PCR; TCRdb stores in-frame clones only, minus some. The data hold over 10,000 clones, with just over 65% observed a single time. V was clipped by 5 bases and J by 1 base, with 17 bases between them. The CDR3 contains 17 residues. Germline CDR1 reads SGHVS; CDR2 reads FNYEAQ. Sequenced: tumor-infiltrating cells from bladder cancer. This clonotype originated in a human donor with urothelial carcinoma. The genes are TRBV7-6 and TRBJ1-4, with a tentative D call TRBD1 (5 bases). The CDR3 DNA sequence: TGTGCCAGCAGCCCCGAGGAGGGACCCGTAACTAATGAAAAACTGTTTTTT. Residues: CASSPEEGPVTNEKLFF.